Each of the 31 T cell receptor beta chains below was sequenced from the same sample in a study of blood T cells in healthy people across ages. A second PCR, run for roughly 7 to 11 cycles, used a sample-barcoded 5' primer plus a J-beta primer mix. One entry per CDR3 protein results from TCRdb running MiXCR on the 5' RACE reads. The sample consists of about 780,000 distinct CDR3 sequences, roughly 46% of them appearing once. The sequenced sample was blood. The receptors originated from a man older than 75 in good health.

This clonotype was observed a few times. The chain combines TRBV25-1 with TRBJ2-7; 9 bases fit TRBD2. With V trimmed by 6 bases and J by 7 bases, 16 bases remained unmatched. Germline V gene data show CDR1 as MGHDK and CDR2 as SYGVNS. The CDR3 is made up of 16 amino acids. In DNA, the CDR3 is TGTGCCAGCAGCCTAGGATCGGGACTAGCAACTGGGGAGCAGTACTTC. Its protein is CASSLGSGLATGEQYF.

The V call is TRBV2, the J call TRBJ1-2, with TRBD1 matching 7 bases. Germline V gene sequence: CDR1 SNHLY, CDR2 FYNNEI. Trimming removed 4 bases from V and 13 bases from J; junction bases left unmatched: 6. The CDR3 has 11 residues. The chain's CDR3 is CASSADRMRTF. DNA for the CDR3: TGTGCCAGCAGTGCGGACAGGATGCGCACCTTC.

This clonotype was seen only once. The V call is TRBV12-3 or TRBV12-4, the J call TRBJ1-2, with D hard to call. The germline V and J ends were trimmed by 4 bases and 4 bases, with 13 bases remaining between them. The CDR3 contains 14 residues. The CDR3 protein is CASSSADVGYGYTF. CDR3 sequence (DNA): TGTGCCAGCAGTTCCGCGGACGTGGGCTATGGCTACACCTTC.

The J gene is TRBJ2-5, the V gene TRBV5-1, with TRBD2 matching over 12 bases. The CDR3 is 17 amino acids. After removal of 0 bases from V and 1 base from J, the junction contained 4 bases not matched to a gene. The germline CDR1 and CDR2 sequences are SGHRS and YFSETQ. This CDR3 reads CASSLGLAGGPQETQYF. The CDR3 DNA is TGCGCCAGCAGCTTGGGGCTAGCGGGAGGGCCCCAAGAGACCCAGTACTTC.

The chain is built from TRBV20-1 and TRBJ1-1; D remains ambiguous. There are 11 residues in the CDR3. Germline values: CDR1 DFQATT, CDR2 SNEGSKA (reference sequence). The CDR3 spells CILSSGTEAFF. The CDR3 bases are TGCATCCTCTCCAGCGGCACTGAAGCTTTCTTT.

This clonotype was seen more than once but under ten times. J is TRBJ2-7 and V is TRBV20-1, with TRBD2 matching 7 bases. This CDR3 region has 13 residues. CDR1 is DFQATT, CDR2 SNEGSKA, per germline (reference sequence). Trimming at V came to 8 bases and at J to 4 bases, leaving 11 bases not matched to a gene. CDR3 DNA: TGCAGTACGAGCGGGGAGATCCTATACGAGCAGTACTTC. Amino acids: CSTSGEILYEQYF.

A single count supports this clonotype. The V gene is TRBV6-1, the J gene TRBJ2-2; tentative D call: TRBD2 (6 bases). Germline V gene lookup returns CDR1 MNHNS and CDR2 SASEGT. CDR3 length: 14 residues. The V and J ends lost 10 bases and 4 bases respectively, with 16 bases between them. The CDR3 is CATSASGGTGELFF. The DNA of the CDR3 is TGTGCCACCTCGGCATCCGGGGGCACCGGGGAGCTGTTTTTT.

This chain connects TRBV18 to TRBJ1-1; weak D call: TRBD1 (6 bases). The CDR3 loop spans 15 amino acids. V lost 0 bases, J lost 5 bases, and 13 bases lay in between. CDR1 is KGHSH and CDR2 is LQKENI in the germline V gene. The CDR3 nucleotides are TGTGCCAGCTCACCACCGGCCCAGGGGAGAACTGAAGCTTTCTTT. Its protein product is CASSPPAQGRTEAFF.

This clonotype was counted many times. The chain joins TRBV7-9 to TRBJ2-7; 9 bases agree with TRBD2. In germline, CDR1 is SEHNR, CDR2 FQNEAQ (reference sequence). V lost 5 bases to trimming and J lost 4 bases; unmatched junction nucleotides: 6. CDR3 length: 14 amino acids. CDR3 loop: CASSLLAGSYEQYF. The CDR3 region has the DNA TGTGCCAGCAGCCTTCTAGCGGGATCGTACGAGCAGTACTTC.

The chain combines TRBV6-2 or TRBV6-3 with TRBJ2-4, with 13 bases identical to TRBD2. The germline V gene has CDR1 MNHEY and CDR2 SVGEGT. The CDR3 has 18 amino acids. J lost 7 bases, V lost 5 bases, and 14 bases had no gene match. The CDR3 loop is CASSITSGRASVVNIQYF. CDR3 coding DNA: TGTGCCAGCAGTATAACTAGCGGGAGGGCCAGTGTTGTCAACATTCAGTACTTC.

This sequence joins TRBV7-2 and TRBJ2-5, with D tentatively TRBD1 (5 bases). Looked up from germline, CDR1 is SGHTA and CDR2 is FQGNSA. V was cut by 0 bases and J by 11 bases, with 7 bases left in between. The CDR3 loop spans 11 amino acids. This CDR3 is CASSLATVQYF. The CDR3, as DNA: TGTGCCAGCAGCTTAGCGACAGTACAGTACTTC.

This clonotype was seen once. This may be a read error: a much more frequent sequence differs by one nucleotide. The genes are TRBV5-1 and TRBJ2-7; TRBD1 might be the D (6 bases). V was trimmed by 4 bases and J by 7 bases, leaving 12 bases between them. CDR3 length: 12 residues. Germline-derived CDR1 and CDR2 are SGHRS and YFSETQ. The CDR3 region is CASSVVDREQYF. CDR3 sequence (DNA): TGCGCCAGCAGCGTTGTCGACAGGGAGCAGTACTTC.

The J gene is TRBJ1-3, the V gene TRBV11-1; possibly TRBD1 for D (5 bases). There are 14 residues in the CDR3. Trimming cost V 3 bases and J 4 bases, with 10 bases left between them. CDR1 and CDR2 from the germline V gene are SGHAT and FQDESV (reference sequence). CDR3 DNA: TGTGCCAGCAGCTTTCGGACAAGGGGAAACACCATATATTTT. It specifies CASSFRTRGNTIYF.

The chain has TRBV5-1 and TRBJ2-5; D remains unclear. V was clipped by 1 base and J by 2 bases, with 12 bases between them. The CDR3 extends over 15 amino acids. CDR1 and CDR2 (germline): SGHRS, YFSETQ. CDR3 region: CASSLLPGGQETQYF. In DNA form, the CDR3 reads TGCGCCAGCAGCTTGCTGCCAGGTGGTCAAGAGACCCAGTACTTC.

The chain employs TRBV7-9 and TRBJ2-7; no definite D call. With 1 base removed from V and 6 bases from J, the gap between germline ends came to 7 bases. The CDR3 has 12 amino acids. The germline CDR1 and CDR2 sequences are SEHNR and FQNEAQ (reference sequence). CDR3 nucleotides: TGTGCCAGCAGCTTAGATTTTCCCGAGCAGTACTTC. Its translation: CASSLDFPEQYF. Based on the CDR3 plus reference TRBV7-9 and TRBJ2-7, the full variable domain is DTGVSQNPRHKITKRGQNVTFRCDPISEHNRLYWYRQTLGQGPEFLTYFQNEAQLEKSRLLSDRFSAERPKGSFSTLEIQRTEQGDSAMYLCASSLDFPEQYFGPGTRLTVT.

The J gene is TRBJ1-6, the V gene TRBV6-5; 7 nucleotides line up with TRBD1. This CDR3 has 14 amino acids. Trimming took 5 bases from V and 5 from J; bases not matched to a gene: 3. CDR1 MNHEY and CDR2 SVGAGI come from the germline V gene. As DNA, the CDR3 is TGTGCCAGCAGTGACAGGGCGAATAATTCACCCCTCCACTTT. This translates into CASSDRANNSPLHF.

This chain joins TRBV19 and TRBJ2-5; TRBD2 matches 8 bases. With 5 bases clipped from V and 5 bases from J, the junction kept 7 bases outside the gene matches. Looked up from germline, CDR1 is LNHDA and CDR2 is SQIVND (reference sequence). This CDR3 contains 14 residues. The CDR3 sequence: CASSAGGRRETQYF. The CDR3 DNA follows: TGTGCCAGTAGTGCGGGAGGACGCCGGGAGACCCAGTACTTC.

As to this clonotype: This may arise from a read error, as a much more abundant clone is one base away. The CDR3 here is CANSQDSGIGGEQYF. CDR3 nucleotides: TGCGCCAACAGCCAAGATAGCGGGATTGGCGGCGAGCAGTACTTC. This chain joins TRBV4-3 and TRBJ2-5; 8 bases map to TRBD2. Matching the DNA end better, TRBJ2-7 makes the J call doubtful. The CDR3 has 15 residues. Germline V gene lookup returns CDR1 LGHNA and CDR2 YSLEER.

This clonotype was observed many times. V gene TRBV5-1 combines with J gene TRBJ2-1; D is possibly TRBD2 (6 bases). In germline, CDR1 is SGHRS, CDR2 YFSETQ. The length of the CDR3 is 13 residues. With 0 bases removed from V and 5 bases from J, the gap between germline ends came to 6 bases. DNA of the CDR3: TGCGCCAGCAGCTTGGGGACTAACAATGAGCAGTTCTTC. Its translation is CASSLGTNNEQFF.

This clonotype occurred a few times. The chain links TRBV4-1 to TRBJ1-2; possible D gene TRBD1, 6 bases. Germline CDR1 is MGHRA and CDR2 is YSYEKL. The CDR3 runs 15 residues. V lost 0 bases and J 4 bases, leaving 12 bases between the germline ends. CDR3 sequence reads: CASSQDVGGLYGYTF. CDR3 DNA: TGCGCCAGCAGCCAAGATGTTGGGGGCCTCTATGGCTACACCTTC.

This clonotype showed up just a few times. This sequence joins TRBV29-1 and TRBJ2-1; D perhaps matches TRBD1 (5 bases). Trimming stripped 3 bases from V and 8 bases from J, with 14 bases between. CDR1 is SQVTM and CDR2 is ANQGSEA in the germline V gene. The CDR3 covers 13 residues. DNA for the CDR3: TGCAGCGTTGAGGGGAACAGGTATGATGAGCAGTTCTTC. It encodes CSVEGNRYDEQFF.

V usage is TRBV4-1 and J usage is TRBJ2-3; TRBD2 aligns across 7 bases. The CDR3 spans 16 residues. CDR1 and CDR2 from the germline V gene are MGHRA and YSYEKL. The trim removed 3 bases at V and 2 bases at J, leaving 8 bases unmatched. The CDR3, as DNA: TGCGCCAGCAGCCAGCAAAAGCGGGATCACACAGATACGCAGTATTTT. Protein: CASSQQKRDHTDTQYF.

The chain couples TRBV24-1 to TRBJ2-3; D is uncertain. The CDR3 covers 12 residues. V lost 4 bases to trimming and J lost 1 base, with 2 bases between them. From germline, CDR1 is KGHDR and CDR2 SFDVKD. The chain's CDR3 is CATSDRTDTQYF. DNA of the CDR3: TGTGCCACCAGTGACCGCACAGATACGCAGTATTTT.

The chain is built from TRBV29-1 and TRBJ1-5; D possibly corresponds to TRBD1 (5 bases). Trimming removed 3 bases from V and 6 bases from J, with 12 bases in between. CDR3 length: 13 residues. Germline lookup yields CDR1 SQVTM and CDR2 ANQGSEA. The CDR3 loop reads CSVETQGGQPQHF. CDR3 nucleotide sequence: TGCAGCGTTGAGACCCAGGGCGGTCAGCCCCAGCATTTT.

The gene calls are TRBV5-1 and TRBJ1-2; weak D call: TRBD1 (5 bases). This CDR3 has 14 amino acids. Germline CDR1 is SGHRS and CDR2 is YFSETQ. The germline V and J ends were trimmed by 0 bases and 6 bases, with 12 bases remaining between them. The CDR3 spells CASSLDGQGNGYTF. The DNA of the CDR3 is TGCGCCAGCAGCTTGGACGGCCAGGGAAATGGCTACACCTTC.

This clonotype was detected only a few times. This chain connects TRBV15 to TRBJ2-5, with D possibly being TRBD2 (6 bases). The better agreement between TRBJ2-7 and the DNA end casts doubt on the J call. The CDR3 covers 15 residues. Germline V gene data show CDR1 as LNHNV and CDR2 as YYDKDF (reference sequence). The CDR3: CATSRVIGRGYEQYF. CDR3 nucleotide sequence: TGTGCCACCAGCAGAGTGATCGGGAGAGGCTACGAGCAGTACTTC.

This clonotype was counted ten times or more. The chain combines TRBV20-1 with TRBJ1-1; TRBD1 might be the D (5 bases). The germline V and J ends were trimmed by 1 base and 0 bases, with 9 bases remaining between them. The CDR3 runs 14 residues. The germline V gene encodes CDR1 DFQATT and CDR2 SNEGSKA (reference sequence). CDR3 amino acids: CSARVGGVNTEAFF. The CDR3 DNA reads as TGCAGTGCTAGAGTTGGGGGTGTGAACACTGAAGCTTTCTTT.

V gene TRBV7-2 combines with J gene TRBJ2-7; a possible D gene is TRBD2 (6 bases). In germline, CDR1 is SGHTA, CDR2 FQGNSA. The CDR3 has 15 amino acids. Trimming stripped 4 bases from V and 7 bases from J, with 20 bases between. The DNA for the CDR3 is TGTGCCAGCAGCTCGGACTCGAGCGGGTACAATGAGCAGTACTTC. Its protein is CASSSDSSGYNEQYF.

This clonotype came up many times. V gene TRBV7-8 combines with J gene TRBJ2-4; TRBD1 might be the D (6 bases). Germline V gives CDR1 SGHVS, CDR2 FQNEAQ. The CDR3 has 11 amino acids. V lost 6 bases, J lost 7 bases, and 7 bases lay in between. This CDR3 reads CASRQGNIQYF. CDR3 nucleotides: TGTGCCAGCAGGCAGGGGAACATTCAGTACTTC.

This sequence joins TRBV27 and TRBJ2-5; D could derive from TRBD1 or TRBD2 (5 bases each). The CDR3 is 14 residues long. Looked up from germline, CDR1 is MNHEY and CDR2 is SMNVEV (reference sequence). V lost 8 bases, J lost 0 bases, and 13 bases lay in between. CDR3 in amino acids: CASARRGDQETQYF. The DNA of the CDR3 is TGTGCCAGCGCCAGGAGAGGGGACCAAGAGACCCAGTACTTC.

As DNA, the CDR3 is TGTGCCAGCAGCCCCACACCACCGTACCAAGAGACCCAGTACTTC. Translation gives CASSPTPPYQETQYF. This chain connects TRBV7-9 to TRBJ2-5; D remains unclear. Germline V gene lookup returns CDR1 SEHNR and CDR2 FQNEAQ (reference sequence). V lost 5 bases, J lost 0 bases, and 13 bases lay in between. This CDR3 is 15 amino acids long.